This TCR beta chain derives from a study of OX40 agonist ivuxolimab in advanced cancers. Broader study findings: Among the least clonally expanded were partial responders at 0.1-3.0 mg/kg.

As concerns this clone: Its antigen is unidentified.

The ends were cut back, 3 bases at V and 2 bases at J, with 14 bases in the middle. The CDR3 runs 14 residues. Germline CDR1 and CDR2: GTSNPN and SVGIG (reference sequence). The method was immunoSEQ multiplex PCR; TCRdb's version includes in-frame clones alone and lacks a portion of them. The data contain fewer than 70,000 clones, around four fifths of them singletons. This sequence was found in an adult with an advanced solid tumor such as melanoma, head and neck, liver or kidney cancer. V and J are TRBV30 and TRBJ2-7; D is tentatively TRBD1 or TRBD2 (5 bases each). The sequencing used CD4+ or CD8+ T cells sorted from blood, collected in a trial of the OX40 agonist ivuxolimab. The CDR3 DNA reads TGTGCCTGGAGATCGACAGTCGGGGCCTACGAGCAGTACTTC. It is translated as CAWRSTVGAYEQYF. Full variable domain (rest looked up from reference TRBV30 and TRBJ2-7): SQTIHQWPATLVQPVGSPLSLECTVEGTSNPNLYWYRQAAGRGLQLLFYSVGIGQISSEVPQNLSASRPQDRQFILSSKKLLLSDSGFYLCAWRSTVGAYEQYFGPGTRLTVT.